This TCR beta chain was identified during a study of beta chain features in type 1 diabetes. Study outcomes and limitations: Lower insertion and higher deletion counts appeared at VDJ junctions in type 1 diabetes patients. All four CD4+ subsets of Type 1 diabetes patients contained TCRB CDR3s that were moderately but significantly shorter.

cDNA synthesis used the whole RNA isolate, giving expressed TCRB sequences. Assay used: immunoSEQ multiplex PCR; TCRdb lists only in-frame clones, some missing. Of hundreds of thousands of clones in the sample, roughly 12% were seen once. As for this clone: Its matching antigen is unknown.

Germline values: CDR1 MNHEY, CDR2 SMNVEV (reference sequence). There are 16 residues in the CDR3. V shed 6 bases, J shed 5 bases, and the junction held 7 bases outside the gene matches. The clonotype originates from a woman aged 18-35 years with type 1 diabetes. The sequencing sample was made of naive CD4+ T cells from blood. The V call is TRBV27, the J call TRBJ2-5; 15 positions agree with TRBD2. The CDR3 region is CASRGLAGGPGETQYF. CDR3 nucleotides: TGTGCCAGCAGAGGACTAGCGGGAGGGCCGGGGGAGACCCAGTACTTC.